This TCR beta chain stems from a study of shared clonotypes between healthy human individuals. Study outcomes and limitations: Generally, estimated richness proved larger in naive subsets than it did in memory subsets.

Repertoires were generated with immunoSEQ multiplex PCR, while TCRdb's copy carries only in-frame clones and drops some. This table has 2 million to 3 million clones, roughly 93% appearing once. Germline V gene lookup returns CDR1 LGHNA and CDR2 YNFKEQ. The CDR3 is 11 amino acids. Trimming removed 8 bases at V and 7 bases at J, with 9 bases between. Division of CD4+ cells produced a CD45RA+ naive subset and a CD45RA-negative memory subset. About this clone itself: Its specificity is not known.

The TCR was taken from a man between 18 and 29 years old in good health. Some clones in this sample may be carry-over from other donors' samples. The V and J genes are TRBV4-2 and TRBJ2-1; D tentatively reads TRBD1 or TRBD2 (5 bases each). The source material was naive CD4+ T cells from PBMCs. The subset was: CD45RA+ positively selected. The CDR3 sequence: CASGTKNEQFF. The CDR3 DNA is TGTGCCAGCGGGACGAAAAATGAGCAGTTCTTC.